What follows are 27 T cell receptor beta chains derived from one specimen sequenced in a study of PD-L1 blockade in urothelial cancer. Libraries were prepared by immunoSEQ multiplex PCR; TCRdb keeps only in-frame clonotypes and omits some of them. The data hold 17,000 or so clones, with about 85% observed a single time. This material consisted of PBMCs, taken around atezolizumab (anti-PD-L1) treatment. The receptors originated from a middle-aged man with urothelial cancer.

The rearrangement links TRBV11-2 to TRBJ1-6, with 8 bases aligning to TRBD1. The germline V gene has CDR1 SGHAT and CDR2 FQNNGV. This CDR3 is 15 amino acids long. Germline trimming cut 4 bases from V and 5 bases from J; bases unmatched to any gene: 4. This CDR3 reads CASSSGTGHNSPLHF. CDR3 in DNA: TGTGCCAGCAGCTCAGGGACAGGCCATAATTCACCCCTCCACTTT. The full variable domain, completed using reference TRBV11-2 and TRBJ1-6, is EAGVAQSPRYKIIEKRQSVAFWCNPISGHATLYWYQQILGQGPKLLIQFQNNGVVDDSQLPKDRFSAERLKGVDSTLKIQPAKLEDSAVYLCASSSGTGHNSPLHFGNGTRLTVT.

This clone was detected once. V usage is TRBV5-4 and J usage is TRBJ1-3; the D gene is possibly TRBD1 (5 bases). The CDR3 contains 15 residues. Germline V gene data show CDR1 as SGHNT and CDR2 as YYREEE (reference sequence). Trimming left V 4 bases short and J 2 bases short, with 13 bases between. The CDR3: CASSNAARAGNTIYF. The DNA for the CDR3 is TGTGCCAGCAGCAATGCGGCCAGGGCTGGAAACACCATATATTTT.

The gene calls are TRBV5-1 and TRBJ2-5, with 9 bases aligning to TRBD1. V shed 4 bases and J 1 base; nucleotides not matched to a gene: 8. The germline V gene has CDR1 SGHRS and CDR2 YFSETQ. The CDR3 length is 16 residues. The CDR3 region is CASSTGQGPVQETQYF. In nucleotides, the CDR3 is TGCGCCAGCAGCACGGGACAGGGACCCGTCCAAGAGACCCAGTACTTC.

Relative to its sample, this clone is medium-sized. The chain links TRBV7-9 to TRBJ2-1; 7 positions agree with TRBD1. J lost 5 bases, V lost 7 bases, and 8 bases had no gene match. This CDR3 comprises 14 residues. CDR1 is SEHNR, CDR2 FQNEAQ, per germline (reference sequence). CDR3 sequence (DNA): TGTGCCAGCACCGATTGGGACAGACACAATGAGCAGTTCTTC. Protein sequence: CASTDWDRHNEQFF.

The CDR3 nucleotides are TGTGCCAGCAGTGGGACCGGGACTAGCGGGGGTCTACACTCCTACGAGCAGTACTTC. Its protein is CASSGTGTSGGLHSYEQYF. The chain couples TRBV5-5 to TRBJ2-7, with 14 bases matching TRBD2. Per the germline V gene, CDR1 is SGHKS and CDR2 is YYEKEE (reference sequence). With V trimmed by 5 bases and J by 0 bases, 13 bases remained unmatched. The CDR3 consists of 19 residues.

This clone was recorded once. The genes are TRBV18 and TRBJ2-7, with a weak D call TRBD2 (7 bases). CDR1 is KGHSH and CDR2 is LQKENI in the germline V gene. The length of the CDR3 is 15 residues. The V gene lost 5 bases and the J gene lost 3 bases, with 17 bases spanning the gap. CDR3 residues: CASSTNGGLYYEQYF. The CDR3 DNA reads as TGTGCCAGCTCAACTAACGGGGGGCTCTACTACGAGCAGTACTTC.

The V and J genes are TRBV9 and TRBJ2-5; 11 bases map to TRBD1. This CDR3 spans 17 amino acids. CDR1 SGDLS and CDR2 YYNGEE come from the germline V gene. Trimming cost V 0 bases and J 3 bases; bases outside gene matches: 7. This CDR3 is CASSVDSGQGVKETQYF. As DNA, the CDR3 is TGTGCCAGCAGCGTAGATTCGGGACAGGGGGTTAAAGAGACCCAGTACTTC.

This clone appeared once. The chain uses TRBV7-6 and TRBJ1-4, with a weak D call TRBD1 (6 bases). CDR1 is SGHVS and CDR2 is FNYEAQ in the germline V gene. CDR3 length: 17 residues. The V gene lost 0 bases and the J gene lost 5 bases, with 16 bases spanning the gap. CDR3 DNA sequence: TGTGCCAGCAGCTTAGCGGGCGCGGGGGCAGCGAATGAAAAACTGTTTTTT. This translates into CASSLAGAGAANEKLFF.

The CDR3 is CASSVEAGQGINEQFF. The CDR3, as DNA: TGTGCCAGCAGCGTCGAGGCGGGACAGGGAATCAATGAGCAGTTCTTC. The chain uses TRBV9 and TRBJ2-1; 9 nucleotides match TRBD1. This CDR3 comprises 16 residues. The V segment lost 2 bases and the J segment 6 bases; nucleotides outside the gene matches: 9. The germline CDR1 and CDR2 sequences are SGDLS and YYNGEE.

This chain connects TRBV19 to TRBJ2-3, with TRBD1 matching 7 bases. This CDR3 region has 13 residues. The ends lost 6 bases at V and 4 bases at J; junction bases unmatched: 4. CDR1 LNHDA and CDR2 SQIVND come from the germline V gene (reference sequence). The CDR3 region is CASSPTGSDTQYF. The CDR3 DNA reads TGTGCCAGTAGCCCGACAGGGTCAGATACGCAGTATTTT.

This chain links TRBV5-8 with TRBJ1-2, with 9 bases aligning to TRBD1. The V gene's germline CDR1 is SGHTS and CDR2 YDEGEE. The V and J ends lost 5 bases and 5 bases, in that order; junction bases with no gene match: 7. The CDR3 is 14 amino acids. This chain's CDR3 is CASRYRGLGYGYTF. The CDR3, as DNA: TGTGCCAGCAGGTACAGGGGGCTGGGTTATGGCTACACCTTC.

V and J are TRBV7-2 and TRBJ2-7, with D hard to call. Looked up from germline, CDR1 is SGHTA and CDR2 is FQGNSA. V was trimmed by 5 bases and J by 2 bases, leaving 10 bases between them. This CDR3 comprises 13 residues. The CDR3 loop is CASSLIAAYEQYF. CDR3 in DNA: TGTGCCAGCAGCCTCATCGCGGCCTACGAGCAGTACTTC.

The rearrangement links TRBV6-1 to TRBJ2-1, with 8 bases matching TRBD2. Germline-derived CDR1 and CDR2 are MNHNS and SASEGT. The CDR3 extends over 16 amino acids. The ends lost 1 base at V and 4 bases at J; junction bases unmatched: 6. CDR3 DNA: TGTGCCAGCAGTGAAGTGGAGCGGGGGAAGTACAATGAGCAGTTCTTC. It translates to CASSEVERGKYNEQFF.

The chain combines TRBV6-6 with TRBJ1-2; unclear D gene. The CDR3 length is 14 residues. Germline V lookup: CDR1 MNHNY, CDR2 SVGAGI (reference sequence). The ends were cut back, 0 bases at V and 4 bases at J, with 9 bases in the middle. CDR3 region: CASSYSGGPYGYTF. The CDR3 DNA sequence: TGTGCCAGCAGTTACTCGGGAGGCCCCTATGGCTACACCTTC.

This clone was seen just once. The CDR3 region is CASSFAGGGGYGYTF. CDR3 nucleotide sequence: TGTGCCAGCAGTTTCGCAGGGGGCGGGGGCTATGGCTACACCTTC. The J gene is TRBJ1-2, the V gene TRBV27; 8 positions agree with TRBD1. The CDR3 covers 15 residues. Germline V gives CDR1 MNHEY, CDR2 SMNVEV (reference sequence). J was trimmed by 4 bases and V by 3 bases; bases with no gene match: 7.

The chain recombines TRBV21-1 with TRBJ2-5; TRBD1 reflects the table's D call only, with no check against the DNA. TRBV21-1 is a pseudogene segment. The CDR3 length is 17 residues. The CDR3 loop is CASSKDIRDRIQETQYF. CDR3 DNA sequence: TGTGCCAGCAGCAAAGATATTAGGGACAGGATCCAAGAGACCCAGTACTTC.

The rearrangement uses TRBV5-6 and TRBJ1-1; TRBD1 agrees at 7 bases. The CDR3 extends over 14 amino acids. Unmatched junction bases numbered 13, after V lost 3 bases and J lost 11 bases. In germline, CDR1 is SGHDT, CDR2 YYEEEE. CDR3 DNA: TGTGCCAGCAGCTACGACAGGGACCCACGATGGGCTTTCTTT. It yields the protein CASSYDRDPRWAFF. The whole variable domain, remainder taken from reference TRBV5-6 and TRBJ1-1, is DAGVTQSPTHLIKTRGQQVTLRCSPKSGHDTVSWYQQALGQGPQFIFQYYEEEERQRGNFPDRFSGHQFPNYSSELNVNALLLGDSALYLCASSYDRDPRWAFFGQGTRLTVV.

This sequence joins TRBV5-3 and TRBJ2-1; 11 bases align to TRBD2. TRBV5-3 is reported as an ORF; its role is uncertain. The V and J ends lost 2 bases and 7 bases, in that order; junction bases with no gene match: 5. This CDR3 has 15 amino acids. The CDR3 nucleotides are TGTGCCAGAAGCTTTACTAGCGGGAGTGGAAATGAGCAGTTCTTC. It translates to CARSFTSGSGNEQFF.

The V call is TRBV10-1, the J call TRBJ2-1; perhaps TRBD2 as D (6 bases). The CDR3 extends over 13 amino acids. Trimming left V 3 bases short and J 12 bases short, with 15 bases between. Germline loops: CDR1 WNHNN, CDR2 SYGVQD (reference sequence). The CDR3 sequence is CASSDAGFGRQFF. CDR3 nucleotide sequence: TGCGCCAGCAGTGACGCGGGGTTTGGACGGCAGTTCTTC.

V gene TRBV30 combines with J gene TRBJ1-2; TRBD1 agrees at 7 bases. Trimming cost V 3 bases and J 0 bases; bases outside gene matches: 7. Germline V lookup: CDR1 GTSNPN, CDR2 SVGIG (reference sequence). The CDR3 runs 15 residues. CDR3 amino acids: CAWSVGQVSNYGYTF. The CDR3, as DNA: TGTGCCTGGAGCGTCGGACAGGTCTCTAACTATGGCTACACCTTC.

This chain's CDR3 is CASSGGGSGRVQNIQYF. CDR3 nucleotide sequence: TGTGCCAGCAGCGGGGGGGGTAGCGGGAGGGTCCAAAACATTCAGTACTTC. The gene calls are TRBV9 and TRBJ2-4; TRBD2 agrees at 11 bases. Germline assignment: CDR1 SGDLS and CDR2 YYNGEE. The CDR3 loop spans 17 amino acids. Trimming removed 3 bases from V and 5 bases from J; junction bases left unmatched: 10. The full variable domain, with the rest looked up from reference TRBV9 and TRBJ2-4, is DSGVTQTPKHLITATGQRVTLRCSPRSGDLSVYWYQQSLDQGLQFLIQYYNGEERAKGNILERFSAQQFPDLHSELNLSSLELGDSALYFCASSGGGSGRVQNIQYFGAGTRLSVL.

This sequence joins TRBV18 and TRBJ2-7; 10 bases are shared with TRBD1. The CDR3 is made up of 15 amino acids. V trimming: 4 bases; J trimming: 3 bases; junction bases outside the gene matches: 6. CDR1 and CDR2 (germline): KGHSH, LQKENI. Here the CDR3 reads CASSRSGTGVYEQYF. As DNA, the CDR3 is TGTGCCAGCTCACGCTCCGGGACAGGGGTCTACGAGCAGTACTTC.

V usage is TRBV11-2 and J usage is TRBJ2-7, with 7 positions matching TRBD2. Germline V gene lookup returns CDR1 SGHAT and CDR2 FQNNGV. The CDR3 consists of 15 residues. The V segment lost 5 bases and the J segment 5 bases; nucleotides outside the gene matches: 12. The CDR3 DNA reads TGTGCCAGCAGCCTAAGGGCTAGCGGACTAGACGAGCAGTACTTC. Its translation: CASSLRASGLDEQYF.

The CDR3 region is CASSQGLAGGWGEQFF. Here the CDR3 DNA reads TGTGCCAGCTCACAAGGACTAGCGGGAGGATGGGGTGAGCAGTTCTTC. V and J are TRBV18 and TRBJ2-1, with 14 bases identical to TRBD2. After removal of 4 bases from V and 9 bases from J, the junction contained 8 bases not matched to a gene. The germline CDR1 and CDR2 sequences are KGHSH and LQKENI. This CDR3 region has 16 residues. The full variable domain, with the rest looked up from reference TRBV18 and TRBJ2-1, is NAGVMQNPRHLVRRRGQEARLRCSPMKGHSHVYWYRQLPEEGLKFMVYLQKENIIDESGMPKERFSAEFPKEGPSILRIQQVVRGDSAAYFCASSQGLAGGWGEQFFGPGTRLTVL.

This chain joins TRBV6-5 and TRBJ1-2; possible D gene TRBD1, 5 bases. V shed 0 bases and J shed 8 bases, with 10 bases lying between them. The germline V gene has CDR1 MNHEY and CDR2 SVGAGI. The CDR3 is 13 residues long. In nucleotides, the CDR3 is TGTGCCAGCAGTTACTCGGGGGGGAGAGGCTACACCTTC. This gives the protein CASSYSGGRGYTF.

This clone was detected only once. The chain recombines TRBV21-1 with TRBJ2-1; the D segment call TRBD1 is taken from the table without a DNA check. TRBV21-1 is classified as a pseudogene. The CDR3 spans 15 residues. Written as DNA, the CDR3 is TGTGCCAGCCTAGTACGGAGGGGGCCCTACAATGAGCAGTTCTTC. It yields the protein CASLVRRGPYNEQFF.

The CDR3 reads CASVWDRVDQPQHF. The CDR3 nucleotides are TGTGCCAGCGTTTGGGACAGGGTCGATCAGCCCCAGCATTTT. The rearrangement links TRBV7-4 to TRBJ1-5, with TRBD1 identical over 9 bases. Losses at the gene ends were 8 bases for V and 5 bases for J; bases not matched to a gene: 7. The CDR3 sequence is 14 residues long. Germline CDR1 reads SGHVT; CDR2 reads SQSDAQ.